This T cell receptor (beta chain) appears in the sequencing data of a study of blood T cell repertoires in COVID-19. Study-level background: Samples taken during acute and convalescent COVID-19 were collected in the United States, Italy and Spain. In each case, the material was cDNA or gDNA derived from T cells, B-cell-depleted T cells, or PBMCs.

Per the authors' pipeline: For nucleated cells, counts were estimated from reference gene primer amplification. Sequencing used immunoSEQ multiplex PCR; TCRdb keeps in-frame clones, though not all of them. V and J calls and clone size follow that table, whereas D and trimming were derived from the DNA. The profile shows over 400,000 clones, 86% of them singletons. Germline V gene data show CDR1 as MGHRA and CDR2 as YSYEKL. This CDR3 comprises 16 residues. The germline V and J ends were trimmed by 5 bases and 0 bases, with 15 bases remaining between them. This clonotype was obtained from a woman in her 30s with active or convalescent COVID-19. The V and J genes are TRBV4-1 and TRBJ2-3; TRBD1 might be the D (6 bases). Source material: peripheral blood. The DNA of the CDR3 is TGCGCCAGCAGCTTAGGGACACCACCGAGCACAGATACGCAGTATTTT. Translated, it gives CASSLGTPPSTDTQYF.